The T cell receptor (beta chain) described here comes from a study of blood T cells in healthy people across ages. It was with a sample-barcoded 5' primer and a J-beta primer mix that a second PCR of roughly 7 to 12 cycles was run. TCRdb ran MiXCR on the 5' RACE reads and lists one entry per CDR3 protein. The top ten hold about 42% of the sample, which has roughly 800,000 distinct CDR3 sequences, about 53% seen once. CDR3 length: 17 residues. The junction had 8 bases not matched to a gene; V was cut back by 2 bases and J by 9 bases. Germline CDR1 and CDR2: MDHEN and SYDVKM. This receptor was identified in an elderly man in good health. The chain carries TRBV28 and TRBJ1-6; TRBD1 matches at 12 bases. Sequencing was done on a sample of blood. For the CDR3, the DNA is TGTGCCAGCAGTTTAGGGGACAGGGGGCGGTGGGGTTCACCCCTCCACTTT. Amino acid sequence: CASSLGDRGRWGSPLHF.